The 9 T cell receptor beta chains below were found in one sample sequenced in a study of T-cell reconstitution after alpha-beta-depleted transplantation in children. Molecular barcoding with unique molecular identifiers was used for the TCRbeta library. Each CDR3 protein is one row after TCRdb ran MiXCR on the PCR reads. The sample includes approximately 110,000 distinct CDR3 sequences, 10% of them seen just once. This sample comprised PBMCs, obtained before TCRalphabeta/CD19-depleted stem cell transplant. The origin of the receptors is a boy younger than 10 with acute lymphoblastic leukemia, due to receive a stem cell transplant.

This clonotype has at least ten counts. V gene TRBV27 combines with J gene TRBJ1-1; D call uncertain. The CDR3 is 15 amino acids. Germline-derived CDR1 and CDR2 are MNHEY and SMNVEV (reference sequence). The germline V and J ends were trimmed by 5 bases and 7 bases, with 20 bases remaining between them. The CDR3 here is CASSLWPTAMDEAFF. CDR3 coding DNA: TGTGCCAGCAGTCTATGGCCGACGGCTATGGATGAAGCTTTCTTT.

The sample holds many counts of this clonotype. The V call is TRBV3-1, the J call TRBJ1-1; the D gene is possibly TRBD1 (5 bases). There are 13 residues in the CDR3. V lost 3 bases and J 12 bases, leaving 17 bases between the germline ends. Germline V gene data show CDR1 as LGHDT and CDR2 as YNNKEL (reference sequence). The CDR3 coding sequence is TGTGCCAGCAGCCACGGGCGGGCAGGGAGAACTTTCTTT. Amino acid sequence: CASSHGRAGRTFF.

The chain uses TRBV20-1 and TRBJ2-1, with no clear D. This CDR3 comprises 11 residues. Germline V gene data show CDR1 as DFQATT and CDR2 as SNEGSKA (reference sequence). V was trimmed by 5 bases and J by 5 bases, leaving 7 bases between them. As DNA, the CDR3 is TGCAGTGCTGGCTACAACAATGAGCAGTTCTTC. Translation: CSAGYNNEQFF.

This clonotype was found a few times. The V and J genes are TRBV20-1 and TRBJ1-2, with a weak D call TRBD1 (5 bases). Germline CDR1 reads DFQATT; CDR2 reads SNEGSKA (reference sequence). The CDR3 has 12 residues. V was clipped by 8 bases and J by 5 bases, with 15 bases between them. Here the CDR3 reads CSLGQGGYGYTF. The CDR3 bases are TGCAGTTTGGGGCAGGGAGGATATGGCTACACCTTC.

The chain recombines TRBV29-1 with TRBJ2-1; tentatively, D is TRBD1 or TRBD2 (5 bases each). The CDR3 is 13 residues long. The germline V gene has CDR1 SQVTM and CDR2 ANQGSEA. With 3 bases removed from V and 4 bases from J, the gap between germline ends came to 10 bases. In DNA form, the CDR3 reads TGCAGCGTTGATGGGGGAACTTACAATGAGCAGTTCTTC. It encodes CSVDGGTYNEQFF.

The genes are TRBV5-1 and TRBJ2-5, with TRBD2 matching 14 bases. Losses at the gene ends were 4 bases for V and 5 bases for J; bases not matched to a gene: 7. The length of the CDR3 is 16 residues. Germline CDR1 and CDR2: SGHRS and YFSETQ. The CDR3 region is CASSHRTSGRLETQYF. CDR3 coding DNA: TGCGCCAGCAGCCATCGGACTAGCGGGAGGCTGGAGACCCAGTACTTC. The whole variable domain, filled in from reference TRBV5-1 and TRBJ2-5, reads KAGVTQTPRYLIKTRGQQVTLSCSPISGHRSVSWYQQTPGQGLQFLFEYFSETQRNKGNFPGRFSGRQFSNSRSEMNVSTLELGDSALYLCASSHRTSGRLETQYFGPGTRLLVL.

The J gene is TRBJ2-3, the V gene TRBV7-9; TRBD1 or TRBD2 may be the D gene (5 bases each). Looked up from germline, CDR1 is SEHNR and CDR2 is FQNEAQ (reference sequence). With 5 bases removed from V and 8 bases from J, the gap between germline ends came to 23 bases. The CDR3 totals 16 residues. The DNA of the CDR3 is TGTGCCAGCAGCCCACCTGTTGCTGGGACGTTTGGTACGCAGTATTTT. This codes for CASSPPVAGTFGTQYF.

The CDR3 DNA sequence: TGCGCCAGCGGAACCGGGACTAGCGGATCAGAGACCCAGTACTTC. It encodes CASGTGTSGSETQYF. The V gene is TRBV5-1, the J gene TRBJ2-5; 11 bases are a match to TRBD2. CDR3 length: 15 residues. V trimming: 7 bases; J trimming: 4 bases; junction bases outside the gene matches: 9. From germline, CDR1 is SGHRS and CDR2 YFSETQ.

V and J are TRBV5-6 and TRBJ1-6, with D possibly matching TRBD1 (6 bases). Deletions cut 4 bases from V and 4 bases from J, with 12 bases between. Looked up from germline, CDR1 is SGHDT and CDR2 is YYEEEE. The CDR3 runs 15 residues. The CDR3 loop is CASSRTARYNSPLHF. The CDR3 DNA reads TGTGCCAGCAGCCGGACAGCCCGATATAATTCACCCCTCCACTTT.